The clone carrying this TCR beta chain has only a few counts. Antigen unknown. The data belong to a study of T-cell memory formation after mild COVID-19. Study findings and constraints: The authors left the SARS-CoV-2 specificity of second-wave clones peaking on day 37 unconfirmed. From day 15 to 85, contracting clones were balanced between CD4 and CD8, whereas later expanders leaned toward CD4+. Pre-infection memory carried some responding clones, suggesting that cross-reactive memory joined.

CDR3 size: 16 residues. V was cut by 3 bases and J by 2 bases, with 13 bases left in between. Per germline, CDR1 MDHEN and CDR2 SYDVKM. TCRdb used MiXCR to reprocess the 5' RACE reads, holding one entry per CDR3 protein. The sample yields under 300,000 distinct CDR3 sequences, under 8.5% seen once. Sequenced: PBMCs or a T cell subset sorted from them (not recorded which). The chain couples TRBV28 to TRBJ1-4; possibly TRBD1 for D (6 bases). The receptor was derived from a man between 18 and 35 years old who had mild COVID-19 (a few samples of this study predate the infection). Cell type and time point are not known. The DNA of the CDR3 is TGTGCCAGCAGTTTCCCGAGGGGGGGGACTAATGAAAAACTGTTTTTT. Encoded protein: CASSFPRGGTNEKLFF. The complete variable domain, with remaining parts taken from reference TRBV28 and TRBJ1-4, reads DVKVTQSSRYLVKRTGEKVFLECVQDMDHENMFWYRQDPGLGLRLIYFSYDVKMKEKGDIPEGYSVSREKKERFSLILESASTNQTSMYLCASSFPRGGTNEKLFFGSGTQLSVL.